The 8 T cell receptor beta chains listed next were all sequenced from one sample in a study of PD-1 blockade in classical Hodgkin lymphoma. Time point in this sample: cycle 4 day 1 (C4D1), after less than seven weeks of nivolumab. Following autologous stem cell transplantation, relapse occurred in every patient, and exposure to brentuximab vedotin varied. Method: immunoSEQ multiplex PCR; TCRdb's copy keeps in-frame clones and lacks some. Altogether roughly 100,000 clones are present, 90% to 95% being singletons, with the ten largest covering about 2%. Material: peripheral blood mononuclear cells (PBMCs), obtained before the fourth cycle of nivolumab. The receptors were sampled from a human donor with classical Hodgkin lymphoma.

CDR3 in DNA: TGTGCCAGCAGCTTAGGGACTAGCGGGTATATAGCCAAAAACATTCAGTACTTC. Translated, it gives CASSLGTSGYIAKNIQYF. The chain carries TRBV7-9 and TRBJ2-4, with 11 bases that match TRBD2. The germline CDR1 and CDR2 sequences are SEHNR and FQNEAQ (reference sequence). This CDR3 contains 18 residues. The J segment lost 0 bases and the V segment lost 1 base, leaving 5 bases of the junction unmatched.

The chain joins TRBV7-9 to TRBJ1-2, with D uncertain. Germline CDR1 and CDR2: SEHNR and FQNEAQ (reference sequence). CDR3 length equals 15 residues. V lost 6 bases and J lost 0, with 14 bases in between. DNA for the CDR3: TGTGCCAGCAGTCCGGTGGAGACGGCTAACTATGGCTACACCTTC. This codes for CASSPVETANYGYTF. Supplemented by reference TRBV7-9 and TRBJ1-2, the full variable domain reads DTGVSQNPRHKITKRGQNVTFRCDPISEHNRLYWYRQTLGQGPEFLTYFQNEAQLEKSRLLSDRFSAERPKGSFSTLEIQRTEQGDSAMYLCASSPVETANYGYTFGSGTRLTVV.

The V call is TRBV6-1, the J call TRBJ2-5; 8 positions match TRBD2. The germline V gene has CDR1 MNHNS and CDR2 SASEGT. This CDR3 region has 14 residues. V was clipped by 6 bases and J by 3 bases; unmatched bases: 6. DNA for the CDR3: TGTGCCAGCAGAAGAGCGGGAGCCAAAGAGACCCAGTACTTC. This encodes CASRRAGAKETQYF.

The rearrangement links TRBV7-9 to TRBJ2-7; D may be TRBD2 (5 bases). The CDR3 is 13 amino acids. V dropped 3 bases and J dropped 0 bases, with 6 bases sitting between them. Germline V gene data show CDR1 as SEHNR and CDR2 as FQNEAQ (reference sequence). CDR3 DNA: TGTGCCAGCAGCTTCCGGGGCTCCTACGAGCAGTACTTC. This codes for CASSFRGSYEQYF.

Only one count was recorded for this clone. The rearrangement uses TRBV7-2 and TRBJ2-1; tentative D call: TRBD1 (6 bases). Germline values: CDR1 SGHTA, CDR2 FQGNSA. V was trimmed by 2 bases and J by 4 bases, leaving 15 bases between them. This CDR3 is 16 amino acids long. The CDR3 reads CASSLSDGDKYNEQFF. The CDR3 DNA sequence: TGTGCCAGCAGCTTATCGGACGGGGACAAGTACAATGAGCAGTTCTTC.

The CDR3 region has the DNA TGTGCCAGCAGTTCCCCAGGAGAGCAGCCCCAGCATTTT. Translation gives CASSSPGEQPQHF. The chain has TRBV27 and TRBJ1-5; D gene unclear. The CDR3 extends over 13 amino acids. CDR1 and CDR2 from the germline V gene are MNHEY and SMNVEV (reference sequence). Trimming took off 4 bases at V and 7 bases at J, with 11 bases between the two ends.

CDR3 protein: CASKFRRRTAQETQYF. CDR3 nucleotides: TGTGCCAGCAAATTTAGGCGGCGGACAGCCCAAGAGACCCAGTACTTC. The J gene is TRBJ2-5, the V gene TRBV28, with a weak D call TRBD1 (6 bases). The germline V gene encodes CDR1 MDHEN and CDR2 SYDVKM. Trimming removed 7 bases at V and 1 base at J, with 19 bases between. There are 16 residues in the CDR3.

This chain links TRBV27 with TRBJ2-7, with 9 bases lining up with TRBD1. The CDR3 sequence is 18 residues long. Unmatched junction bases numbered 14, after V lost 0 bases and J lost 5 bases. Germline V CDR1 and CDR2: MNHEY, SMNVEV (reference sequence). The CDR3 DNA sequence: TGTGCCAGCAGTTTATCTGACAGGGGGTATGGTTCGACTAACGAGCAGTACTTC. Translation gives CASSLSDRGYGSTNEQYF.